This T cell receptor (beta chain) was captured by sequencing in a study of molecular identifiers for immune sequencing clone quantification. Germline CDR1 is SGHVS and CDR2 is FQNEAQ. This CDR3 has 13 residues. Trimming took off 0 bases at V and 6 bases at J, with 5 bases between the two ends. Libraries of naive CD8 T cells were made from approximately 20,000 to 1,000,000 sorted cells. They used 10%, 30% or 50% RNA. This clonotype was observed many times. TCRdb called the PCR reads again in MiXCR, with one record for every CDR3 protein. This sample has tens of thousands of distinct CDR3 sequences, with 17% found just once.

This clonotype originated in a human donor in good health. Some libraries in this study had Jurkat cell RNA spiked in. Sample: naive CD8+ T cells from blood, with Jurkat cell RNA spiked in. As to subset: FACS-sorted CD8+CD4-CCR7+CD45RA+ naive T cells. The chain uses TRBV7-8 and TRBJ2-2; D is undetermined. The chain's CDR3 is CASSLASAGELFF. The CDR3 nucleotides read TGTGCCAGCAGCTTAGCGTCCGCCGGGGAGCTGTTTTTT.